The clone carrying this T cell receptor (beta chain) was seen once. Profiling relied on immunoSEQ multiplex PCR, and the TCRdb table lists in-frame clones only, not all of them. The sample shows 250,000 or so clones, about 88% of them seen only once. This entry comes from a study of blood T cell repertoires in COVID-19. This sequence was found in a woman between 50 and 59 years old who had recovered from COVID-19. Source material: PBMCs or T cells enriched from blood (not recorded which).

The CDR3 DNA reads TGTGCCACCAGCAGAGATGTCTCAGGGGCTAACGAGCAGTACTTC. It is translated as CATSRDVSGANEQYF. The chain links TRBV15 to TRBJ2-7, with D maybe TRBD1 (6 bases). CDR3 length: 15 residues. Trimming cost V 0 bases and J 5 bases, with 14 bases left between them. Germline V gene sequence: CDR1 LNHNV, CDR2 YYDKDF (reference sequence). The whole variable domain, filled in from reference TRBV15 and TRBJ2-7, reads DAMVIQNPRYQVTQFGKPVTLSCSQTLNHNVMYWYQQKSSQAPKLLFHYYDKDFNNEADTPDNFQSRRPNTSFCFLDIRSPGLGDTAMYLCATSRDVSGANEQYFGPGTRLTVT.